This T cell receptor beta chain was found in a study of shared clonotypes between healthy human individuals. All of the donors resided in Nashville, Tennessee, and each was a Caucasian adult. General observations from the study: Compared with clonotypes that all four donors shared, non-shared clonotypes had lower generation probabilities. Naive subsets usually exceeded memory subsets in estimated richness.

A note on this clone: Its antigen is as yet unknown.

Genomic DNA belonging to each subset was distributed in equal measure over several immunoSEQ plates. Some clones are missing from TCRdb's copy, which holds only in-frame ones; the method was immunoSEQ multiplex PCR. The sample lists 1,100,000 or so clones, more than 75% occurring once. The TCR was taken from a man between 18 and 35 years old in good health. Some clones in this sample may be carry-over from other donors' samples. Material for sequencing was memory CD4+ T cells from PBMCs. Described subset: CD45RA-negative fraction.

The CDR3 here is CASRGDSRNEKLFF. The CDR3 DNA reads TGTGCCAGCAGAGGAGACAGCCGTAATGAAAAACTGTTTTTT. The chain joins TRBV28 to TRBJ1-4, with D possibly matching TRBD1 (5 bases). The CDR3 runs to 14 residues. Germline CDR1 reads MDHEN; CDR2 reads SYDVKM. With 6 bases removed from V and 4 bases from J, the gap between germline ends came to 12 bases.